Below are 23 T cell receptor beta chains sequenced from a single sample in a study of T-cell reconstitution after alpha-beta-depleted transplantation in children. Unique molecular identifiers were incorporated during preparation of the TCRbeta library. TCRdb called the PCR reads again in MiXCR, with one record for every CDR3 protein. The top ten hold around 30% of the sample, which has about 980,000 distinct CDR3 sequences, about 29% seen once. The source material was PBMCs, mostly from graft donor cells, sampled 360 days after TCRalphabeta/CD19-depleted stem cell transplant. The source is a boy under two years old who had a stem cell transplant for SCID, so the T cells may come from the graft donor.

In DNA, the CDR3 is TGTGCCAGCAGCCCCTATCCTGATAGGGAGGGGGAAGGGCCTAATGAAAAACTGTTTTTT. Protein product: CASSPYPDREGEGPNEKLFF. V usage is TRBV7-8 and J usage is TRBJ1-4, with D possibly TRBD1 on 6 matching bases. Trimming took 5 bases from V and 3 from J, leaving 28 bases between them. Germline values: CDR1 SGHVS, CDR2 FQNEAQ. The CDR3 is made up of 20 amino acids.

J is TRBJ1-1 and V is TRBV24-1, with 9 bases lining up with TRBD1. The CDR3 sequence is 14 residues long. V shed 4 bases, J shed 4 bases, and the junction held 3 bases outside the gene matches. The germline V gene encodes CDR1 KGHDR and CDR2 SFDVKD. CDR3 nucleotides: TGTGCCACCAGTGACCCGGACAGGGGCACTGAAGCTTTCTTT. Residues: CATSDPDRGTEAFF.

CDR3 sequence: CASSEALAVHRHNSPLHF. CDR3 bases: TGTGCCAGCAGTGAAGCCCTAGCTGTCCATAGACATAATTCACCCCTCCACTTT. The chain links TRBV6-1 to TRBJ1-6; unclear D gene. The CDR3 covers 18 residues. V was shortened by 0 bases and J by 5 bases, with 17 bases between the two germline ends. Germline CDR1 reads MNHNS; CDR2 reads SASEGT.

This clonotype was found a few times. V is TRBV6-5 and J is TRBJ1-5, with D hard to call. CDR1 is MNHEY, CDR2 SVGAGI, per germline. The CDR3 sequence is 13 residues long. V was shortened by 7 bases and J by 4 bases, with 11 bases between the two germline ends. CDR3: CASKFPGNQPQHF. CDR3 nucleotides: TGTGCCAGCAAGTTTCCGGGTAATCAGCCCCAGCATTTT.

Notes on this clonotype: A much larger clone differs from this one at a single base, so this may be a read error. This chain uses TRBV12-3 or TRBV12-4 with TRBJ2-2; D gene unclear. This CDR3 has 12 residues. The V and J ends lost 4 bases and 4 bases respectively, with 4 bases between them. The CDR3 coding sequence is TGTGCCAGCAGTTCCTCCACCGGGGAGCTGTTTTTT. Encoded protein: CASSSSTGELFF.

This clonotype was recorded a few times. The chain carries TRBV5-1 and TRBJ1-1; D is ambiguous. Germline V gene data show CDR1 as SGHRS and CDR2 as YFSETQ. The CDR3 is 15 residues long. V lost 0 bases to trimming and J lost 5 bases, with 14 bases between them. The CDR3 sequence: CASSLAGPMGTEAFF. The CDR3 nucleotides are TGCGCCAGCAGCTTGGCCGGACCGATGGGGACTGAAGCTTTCTTT.

Details on this clonotype: Since a much larger clone is just one base distant, this may be a read error. This chain uses TRBV7-2 with TRBJ2-2, with unresolved D. There are 12 residues in the CDR3. Germline CDR1 reads SGHTA; CDR2 reads FQGNSA. V shed 5 bases and J shed 7 bases, with 8 bases lying between them. The CDR3 spells CASSPIGGELFF. In DNA form, the CDR3 reads TGTGCCAGCAGCCCTATCGGCGGGGAGCTGTTTTTT.

This clonotype was observed a few times. The rearrangement links TRBV7-8 to TRBJ2-7, with 7 positions matching TRBD1. Trimming removed 3 bases from V and 7 bases from J; junction bases left unmatched: 6. The CDR3 extends over 13 amino acids. Germline CDR1 SGHVS, CDR2 FQNEAQ. The CDR3 protein is CASSFGDSSEQYF. The CDR3, as DNA: TGTGCCAGCAGCTTTGGGGACAGTAGTGAGCAGTACTTC.

V and J are TRBV6-5 and TRBJ2-3; D remains ambiguous. The CDR3 is 17 residues long. Germline CDR1 reads MNHEY; CDR2 reads SVGAGI. V lost 0 bases and J 2 bases, leaving 15 bases between the germline ends. The CDR3, as DNA: TGTGCCAGCAGTTACTCGATCGCCAGCCTCCACACAGATACGCAGTATTTT. This translates into CASSYSIASLHTDTQYF.

This clonotype appeared a few times. The chain links TRBV12-3 or TRBV12-4 to TRBJ2-4, with D perhaps matching TRBD1 or TRBD2 (5 bases each). This CDR3 has 13 amino acids. Trimming left V 6 bases short and J 5 bases short, with 11 bases between. CDR3 loop: CASSRDLQNIQYF. The CDR3, as DNA: TGTGCCAGCAGCCGGGACCTCCAAAACATTCAGTACTTC.

This clonotype has just a few counts. This rearrangement joins TRBV7-8 to TRBJ2-7; D perhaps matches TRBD1 (5 bases). Germline V gene data show CDR1 as SGHVS and CDR2 as FQNEAQ. This CDR3 has 15 amino acids. Trimming took off 5 bases at V and 6 bases at J, with 20 bases between the two ends. CDR3 sequence: CASSPRRTTTGEQYF. CDR3 DNA sequence: TGTGCCAGCAGCCCGCGACGGACAACGACGGGCGAGCAGTACTTC.

In this sample, this clonotype turned up many times. The V gene is TRBV7-9, the J gene TRBJ1-2; weak D call: TRBD1 (5 bases). Trimming took 6 bases from V and 0 from J, leaving 8 bases between them. The CDR3 has 13 amino acids. Germline assignment: CDR1 SEHNR and CDR2 FQNEAQ (reference sequence). The CDR3 loop reads CASRPGTNYGYTF. Written as DNA, the CDR3 is TGTGCCAGCAGACCAGGGACTAACTATGGCTACACCTTC.

The CDR3 loop is CANSEEETQYF. As DNA, the CDR3 is TGTGCCAATTCGGAGGAAGAGACCCAGTACTTC. The chain is built from TRBV2 and TRBJ2-5; a possible D gene is TRBD2 (5 bases). The germline gives CDR1 SNHLY, CDR2 FYNNEI. The CDR3 runs to 11 residues. V shed 10 bases and J shed 3 bases, with 9 bases lying between them.

This clonotype was seen more than once but under ten times. This chain joins TRBV29-1 and TRBJ1-2; 8 nucleotides align to TRBD1. CDR1 SQVTM and CDR2 ANQGSEA come from the germline V gene. Trimming took 4 bases from V and 2 from J; bases not matched to a gene: 6. The CDR3 runs 14 residues. The CDR3 is CSVGFGQGNYGYTF. In nucleotides, the CDR3 is TGCAGCGTTGGGTTTGGACAGGGAAACTATGGCTACACCTTC.

The chain uses TRBV20-1 and TRBJ1-2; the D gene is possibly TRBD1 (5 bases). This CDR3 spans 16 amino acids. V was shortened by 1 base and J by 4 bases, with 19 bases between the two germline ends. Germline-derived CDR1 and CDR2 are DFQATT and SNEGSKA (reference sequence). CDR3 coding DNA: TGCAGTGCTAGAGGAGTAGGGGCAGGCCGCCCCTATGGCTACACCTTC. Amino acid sequence: CSARGVGAGRPYGYTF.

This clonotype has more than one count but fewer than ten. This rearrangement joins TRBV18 to TRBJ1-5; 10 nucleotides match TRBD1. The V segment lost 6 bases and the J segment 7 bases; nucleotides outside the gene matches: 6. Germline V gene data show CDR1 as KGHSH and CDR2 as LQKENI. This CDR3 region has 14 residues. In DNA form, the CDR3 reads TGTGCCAGCTCCGTTCCGGGACAGGGGCAGCCCCAGCATTTT. Its protein is CASSVPGQGQPQHF.

The chain combines TRBV15 with TRBJ2-1; 8 bases fit TRBD1. This CDR3 has 16 amino acids. V was pared by 4 bases and J by 2 bases, with 7 bases of the junction left unmatched. Germline CDR1 and CDR2: LNHNV and YYDKDF (reference sequence). The CDR3 here is CATSKYGQGAYNEQFF. As DNA, the CDR3 is TGTGCCACCAGCAAATATGGACAGGGAGCCTACAATGAGCAGTTCTTC.

The chain combines TRBV6-1 with TRBJ2-7, with a tentative D call TRBD1 (6 bases). V was shortened by 6 bases and J by 3 bases, with 15 bases between the two germline ends. This CDR3 spans 14 amino acids. Germline lookup yields CDR1 MNHNS and CDR2 SASEGT. DNA for the CDR3: TGTGCCAGCAGCAGGGACATATTATTCTACGAGCAGTACTTC. Translated, it gives CASSRDILFYEQYF.

V and J are TRBV11-3 and TRBJ2-7, with 10 bases lining up with TRBD1. Trimming took 4 bases from V and 2 from J; bases not matched to a gene: 8. The CDR3 length is 16 residues. Germline CDR1 SGHNT, CDR2 YENEEA. Here the CDR3 DNA reads TGTGCCAGCAGCTCTACCGGGACAGGGGACCCCTACGAGCAGTACTTC. Translating it yields CASSSTGTGDPYEQYF.

The chain couples TRBV5-1 to TRBJ2-1, with D maybe TRBD1 (5 bases). The CDR3 runs 16 residues. Germline V gene sequence: CDR1 SGHRS, CDR2 YFSETQ. The ends were cut back, 0 bases at V and 5 bases at J, with 15 bases in the middle. The CDR3 reads CASSLARVNLDNEQFF. The DNA of the CDR3 is TGCGCCAGCAGCTTGGCCAGGGTTAATCTCGACAATGAGCAGTTCTTC.

The chain carries TRBV19 and TRBJ2-1; 8 bases line up with TRBD2. The germline gives CDR1 LNHDA, CDR2 SQIVND (reference sequence). Losses at the gene ends were 1 base for V and 4 bases for J; bases not matched to a gene: 12. This CDR3 contains 18 residues. The CDR3 coding sequence is TGTGCCAGTAGTATAGGGTTTCTTCGGGGGGGCCCATACAATGAGCAGTTCTTC. Protein: CASSIGFLRGGPYNEQFF.

J is TRBJ1-1 and V is TRBV27; the D is unclear. The V gene lost 6 bases and the J gene lost 1 base, with 12 bases spanning the gap. The germline V gene encodes CDR1 MNHEY and CDR2 SMNVEV (reference sequence). The CDR3 is 14 residues long. CDR3 DNA: TGTGCCAGCAGCCGAGACATGACGAACACTGAAGCTTTCTTT. Amino acid sequence: CASSRDMTNTEAFF.

This chain uses TRBV6-1 with TRBJ1-1; 8 bases are a match to TRBD1. Germline CDR1 reads MNHNS; CDR2 reads SASEGT. This CDR3 has 18 residues. Trimming at V came to 3 bases and at J to 0 bases, leaving 12 bases not matched to a gene. DNA of the CDR3: TGTGCCAGCAGTGATGACCCAAAGTGGGGACAGGTGAACACTGAAGCTTTCTTT. Amino acid sequence: CASSDDPKWGQVNTEAFF.